Below, 23 T cell receptor delta chains from the same sample are listed, as sequenced in a study of γδ T cells in repeated Plasmodium falciparum infection. TCRdb called clones from the multiplex PCR reads again using CATT. Among 70,000 to 95,000 delta-chain clones listed, about 1.5% were seen once. Vgamma9/Vdelta2+ and Vdelta2-negative gammadelta T cells were flow-sorted from PBMC for bulk sequencing. The sequencing input was gamma-delta T cells from blood. The source of these receptors is a pool of human donors (malaria-infected and uninfected, not separated).

This clone was detected a few times. The protein held in TCRdb is that of a much larger clone and does not match this DNA's translation at residue 8, likely because of a read error; the protein shown is translated from the DNA. V and J are TRDV2 and TRDJ1, with D possibly matching TRDD3 (6 bases). As TCRdb names no J gene, one was assigned here on the basis of a DNA match to germline. This CDR3 spans 16 amino acids. Germline CDR1 reads GEAIGNYY; CDR2 reads EKD. The ends were cut back, 3 bases at V and 0 bases at J, with 16 bases in the middle. The chain's CDR3 is CACDPRTRGYTDKLIF. For the CDR3, the DNA is TGTGCCTGTGACCCGCGCACTAGGGGATACACCGATAAACTCATCTTT.

In this sample, this clone turned up a few times. The amino acid sequence in TCRdb belongs to a much larger clone and departs from this DNA's translation at residue 14, likely a sequencing read error; the sequence shown is translated from the DNA. This specimen includes other DNA sequences encoding the same CDR3. This chain links TRDV2 with TRDJ3, with 10 bases matching TRDD3. TCRdb leaves out the J gene; it was filled in here by matching the DNA to germline. J was trimmed by 5 bases and V by 0 bases; bases with no gene match: 15. Germline lookup yields CDR1 GEAIGNYY and CDR2 EKD. The CDR3 totals 21 residues. CDR3 residues: CACDTALHTGGSSRDTRQMFF. The CDR3 coding sequence is TGTGCCTGTGACACCGCGCTCCACACTGGGGGATCATCCAGGGACACCCGACAGATGTTTTTC.

This clone occurred many times. A far larger clone is one nucleotide away, so this likely arose from a read error. Distinct nucleotide sequences in the sample also encode this CDR3. The V and J genes are TRDV2 and TRDJ2; D gene uncertain. Trimming shortened V by 0 bases and J by 0 bases, and 10 bases separated the two germline ends. CDR1 and CDR2 (germline): GEAIGNYY, EKD. The CDR3 totals 16 residues. CDR3 in amino acids: CACDTVGDTLTAQLFF. The CDR3 DNA reads as TGTGCCTGTGACACCGTGGGTGATACTTTGACAGCACAACTCTTCTTT.

This clone was detected many times. The V call is TRDV1, the J call TRDJ1; 11 bases are a match to TRDD3. Germline V CDR1 and CDR2: TSWWSYY, QGS. This CDR3 comprises 17 residues. Trimming at V came to 1 base and at J to 1 base, leaving 5 bases not matched to a gene. The CDR3 nucleotides read TGTGCTCTTGGGGAACGTTTCCTGGGGGATACCACCGATAAACTCATCTTT. Residues: CALGERFLGDTTDKLIF.

This clone has more than one count but fewer than ten. A far larger clone is one base from this, pointing to a likely read error. Other DNA sequences in this sample translate to the same CDR3. Written as DNA, the CDR3 is TGTGCCTGTGACCCACTTCTCCCGACCGACCCGAGGGATGTAAAAACTTCTGGGGGGTACGGCGCCGATAAACTCATCTTT. Amino acid sequence: CACDPLLPTDPRDVKTSGGYGADKLIF. The chain recombines TRDV2 with TRDJ1; 7 bases are shared with TRDD3. Here the J gene was assigned by germline matching of the DNA, as TCRdb has none. The V segment lost 3 bases and the J segment 3 bases; nucleotides outside the gene matches: 45. In germline, CDR1 is GEAIGNYY, CDR2 EKD. The CDR3 contains 27 residues.

Turning to this clone: TCRdb's listed protein matches a much larger clone and diverges from this DNA's translation at residue 9, likely through a read error; the protein shown comes from the DNA. The chain is built from TRDV1 and TRDJ1; 13 bases map to TRDD3. Assignment of the J gene here rests on matching the DNA to germline, because TCRdb gives none. Trimming removed 7 bases from V and 5 bases from J; junction bases left unmatched: 49. The CDR3 is 29 residues long. The germline gives CDR1 TSWWSYY, CDR2 QGS. CDR3 sequence reads: CALAIRPASLRFTIPTVLGDTRGGDKLIF. CDR3 sequence (DNA): TGTGCTCTTGCTATAAGACCTGCCTCCCTACGATTTACAATACCCACCGTACTGGGGGATACGCGTGGGGGGGATAAACTCATCTTT.

Notes on this clone: The TCRdb record carries a much larger clone's protein, which differs from this DNA's translation at residue 5; a read error is the likely cause, and the protein listed here is the DNA translation. J is TRDJ1 and V is TRDV2, with 10 bases aligning to TRDD3. TCRdb leaves out the J gene; it was filled in here by matching the DNA to germline. V gave up 3 bases and J gave up 0 bases; unmatched junction bases: 12. Looked up from germline, CDR1 is GEAIGNYY and CDR2 is EKD. There are 18 residues in the CDR3. Here the CDR3 reads CACDAVTTGGFYTDKLIF. Here the CDR3 DNA reads TGTGCCTGTGACGCCGTAACGACTGGGGGATTCTACACCGATAAACTCATCTTT.

Turning to this clone: A far larger clone lies a single base away; this is likely a read error. This CDR3 is also generated by other DNA sequences in the sample. V usage is TRDV2 and J usage is TRDJ1; 9 bases line up with TRDD3. The J gene, left out of TCRdb, was set here by checking the DNA against germline. The CDR3 length is 20 residues. Germline loops: CDR1 GEAIGNYY, CDR2 EKD. The V and J ends lost 0 bases and 7 bases, in that order; junction bases with no gene match: 23. The CDR3 coding sequence is TGTGCCTGTGACACCGTTCGGGGTCGTCAATTACTGGGGGACGCAAGTAAACTCATCTTT. This translates into CACDTVRGRQLLGDASKLIF.

A note on this clone: The protein given by TCRdb reflects a much larger clone and differs at residue 14 from this DNA's translation, likely from a read error; the protein shown is the DNA's translation. The V gene is TRDV1, the J gene TRDJ1; maybe TRDD2 (5 bases). CDR1 TSWWSYY and CDR2 QGS come from the germline V gene. V dropped 3 bases and J dropped 7 bases, with 27 bases sitting between them. This CDR3 comprises 18 residues. CDR3 protein: CALGDLSPIPLAAGKLIF. CDR3 in DNA: TGTGCTCTTGGGGACCTTAGTCCAATTCCTTTGGCGGCTGGTAAACTCATCTTT.

Comments on this clone: TCRdb attributes to this sequence the protein of a much larger clone, which differs from the DNA translation at residue 6; a read error is likely, and the protein displayed is translated from the DNA. As DNA, the CDR3 is TGTGCTCTCGGGGGTCTCCTCGCCGGTACTGGGGGATACTACCACACCGATAAACTCATCTTT. It encodes CALGGLLAGTGGYYHTDKLIF. The chain couples TRDV1 to TRDJ1; 12 bases are shared with TRDD3. Germline V CDR1 and CDR2: TSWWSYY, QGS. The CDR3 sequence is 21 residues long.

Points on this clone: With only one base between it and a far larger clone, this is likely a read error. The sample holds other DNA sequences that translate to the same CDR3. The V gene reported is TRDV2; the J gene is uncalled; the table's D call of TRDD3 was not tested on the DNA. In germline, CDR1 is GEAIGNYY, CDR2 EKD. The CDR3 is made up of 14 amino acids. The CDR3: CACDTLGDTRGLIF. The DNA of the CDR3 is TGTGCCTGTGACACGTTGGGGGATACCCGGGGGCTCATCTTT.

For this clone: The protein in TCRdb stems from a much larger clone and differs at residue 14 from this DNA's translation, likely a read error; here the protein is translated from the DNA. The V call is TRDV1, the J call TRDJ1, with 10 bases matching TRDD3. The J gene is absent in TCRdb and was assigned here via DNA matching to germline. CDR1 is TSWWSYY and CDR2 is QGS in the germline V gene. This CDR3 spans 19 amino acids. Trimming removed 5 bases from V and 3 bases from J; junction bases left unmatched: 18. The CDR3 sequence: CALGYNLRRGIRVADKLIF. The CDR3 bases are TGTGCTCTTGGGTACAATCTACGGCGGGGGATACGTGTTGCCGATAAACTCATCTTT.

The rearrangement uses TRDV2 and TRDJ3; 9 nucleotides line up with TRDD3. TCRdb gives no J gene; it was assigned here by matching the DNA to germline. The CDR3 contains 19 residues. CDR1 GEAIGNYY and CDR2 EKD come from the germline V gene. V gave up 2 bases and J gave up 4 bases; unmatched junction bases: 11. The CDR3 protein is CACDNWGSGPRWDTRQMFF. The DNA for the CDR3 is TGTGCCTGTGACAACTGGGGGAGCGGACCAAGATGGGACACCCGACAGATGTTTTTC.

Details on this clone: TCRdb assigns this DNA the protein of a much larger clone, which departs from its translation at residue 8; this likely reflects a read error, and the protein shown comes from translating the DNA. The chain couples TRDV1 to TRDJ1, with 12 bases fitting TRDD3. Germline V gene lookup returns CDR1 TSWWSYY and CDR2 QGS. The CDR3 extends over 20 amino acids. V was pared by 1 base and J by 4 bases, with 16 bases of the junction left unmatched. CDR3 nucleotides: TGTGCTCTTGGGGAACCTTCCGGACCCCTCTCTGGGGGATACGGCGATAAACTCATCTTT. Protein sequence: CALGEPSGPLSGGYGDKLIF.

As concerns this clone: The protein held in TCRdb is that of a much larger clone and does not match this DNA's translation at residue 19, likely because of a read error; the protein shown is translated from the DNA. The J gene has no call, while the V gene is TRDV1; TRDD3 is taken as the D call from the table, unchecked against the DNA. Germline values: CDR1 TSWWSYY, CDR2 QGS. CDR3 length: 20 amino acids. CDR3 sequence (DNA): TGTGCTCTTGGGGCAACTTTCCTACGTGATGGGGGATACCTCCAGGATAAACTCACCTTT. This gives the protein CALGATFLRDGGYLQDKLTF.

This clone was seen only a few times. TCRdb assigns this DNA the protein of a much larger clone, which departs from its translation at residue 15; this likely reflects a read error, and the protein shown comes from translating the DNA. The genes are TRDV1 and TRDJ1, with 10 bases identical to TRDD3. The J gene, absent from TCRdb, was called here by matching the DNA to germline. The CDR3 sequence is 26 residues long. The V gene end was trimmed by 0 bases and the J gene end by 4 bases; junction bases not matched to a gene: 35. Germline V gives CDR1 TSWWSYY, CDR2 QGS. CDR3 amino acids: CALGELKRFPQKAYRGIRGRVDKLIF. CDR3 sequence (DNA): TGTGCTCTTGGGGAACTAAAAAGGTTCCCCCAAAAGGCGTACCGGGGGATACGGGGAAGGGTCGATAAACTCATCTTT.

Concerning this clone: The TCRdb record carries a much larger clone's protein, which differs from this DNA's translation at residue 20; a read error is the likely cause, and the protein listed here is the DNA translation. V usage is TRDV1 and J usage is TRDJ1; 7 positions match TRDD3. Germline V gene data show CDR1 as TSWWSYY and CDR2 as QGS. The CDR3 length is 22 residues. With V trimmed by 2 bases and J by 13 bases, 37 bases remained unmatched. Here the CDR3 DNA reads TGTGCTCTTGGGGAAACTCTTAGGTTGGCCTACAAGAGGCTGGGGGCCCCGGGTGGGCACATCTTT. Its translation: CALGETLRLAYKRLGAPGGHIF.

This clone was seen only a few times. A read error is the likely source, as a far larger clone sits one nucleotide away. The gene calls are TRDV1 and TRDJ1; tentative D call: TRDD3 (5 bases). The J gene was not available in TCRdb and was assigned here by matching the DNA to germline segments. Germline V gene lookup returns CDR1 TSWWSYY and CDR2 QGS. The CDR3 has 15 amino acids. The CDR3 DNA reads as TGTGCCCTTGGGGTTGTTCCGCCCCCCACCGATAAACTCATCTTT. Translated, it gives CALGVVPPPTDKLIF.

Concerning this clone: A read error is the likely source, as a far larger clone sits one nucleotide away. Other DNA sequences from this sample encode an identical CDR3 as well. The rearrangement links TRDV1 to TRDJ1; 9 bases line up with TRDD3. Here the J gene was assigned by germline matching of the DNA, as TCRdb has none. J lost 0 bases, V lost 1 base, and 21 bases had no gene match. The germline CDR1 and CDR2 sequences are TSWWSYY and QGS. This CDR3 is built from 22 residues. The CDR3 loop reads CALGEPMGHPTGGRLYTDKLIF. CDR3 in DNA: TGTGCTCTTGGGGAACCTATGGGTCATCCTACTGGGGGACGTCTGTACACCGATAAACTCATCTTT.

This clone was detected only a few times. TCRdb's protein for this DNA is that of a much larger clone and differs from the translation at residue 5, likely a read error; the protein shown is the DNA translation. This sequence joins TRDV2 and TRDJ1; D is unclear. The J gene, missing from TCRdb, was assigned here through DNA to germline matching. Trimming pared 3 bases from V and 0 bases from J, leaving 22 bases between. The CDR3 sequence is 18 residues long. The germline gives CDR1 GEAIGNYY, CDR2 EKD. CDR3 nucleotides: TGTGCCTGTGACGCTGTAGTCTCCTTGGACCCCGACACCGATAAACTCATCTTT. Its translation: CACDAVVSLDPDTDKLIF.

This clone was recorded a few times. It differs at one base from a far larger clone, so likely a read error. This CDR3 is also generated by other DNA sequences in the sample. The gene calls are TRDV2 and TRDJ1; 13 positions agree with TRDD3. This CDR3 has 21 residues. Germline CDR1 reads GEAIGNYY; CDR2 reads EKD. The CDR3 protein is CACDPVLGDTRVQSYTDKLIF. The CDR3 coding sequence is TGTGCCTGTGACCCTGTACTGGGGGATACGCGCGTACAATCTTACACCGATAAGCTCATCTTT.

Details on this clone: The mismatch at residue 13 between this DNA's translation and the TCRdb protein of a much larger clone likely reflects a read error; the protein shown is translated from the DNA. This rearrangement joins TRDV3 to TRDJ1; TRDD3 matches at 11 bases. The J gene is not listed in TCRdb, so it was assigned here from a DNA match to germline. CDR1 is TVYSNPD and CDR2 is GDNSRS in the germline V gene (reference sequence). The CDR3 consists of 17 residues. The ends lost 0 bases at V and 6 bases at J; junction bases unmatched: 15. Here the CDR3 reads CAFSFEALVLGDNKLIF. CDR3 sequence (DNA): TGTGCCTTTAGTTTCGAGGCGCTGGTACTGGGGGATAATAAACTCATCTTT.

This clone was observed a few times. A far larger clone lies a single base away; this is likely a read error. Other nucleotide sequences in the sample specify the same CDR3. The CDR3, as DNA: TGTGCCTGTGACACGGTACTGGGGTCACCCCCTAGCTCCTGGGACACCCGACAGATGTTTTTC. It is translated as CACDTVLGSPPSSWDTRQMFF. The gene calls are TRDV2 and TRDJ3; TRDD3 agrees at 7 bases. The J gene is absent in TCRdb and was assigned here via DNA matching to germline. Trimming took 1 base from V and 0 from J; bases not matched to a gene: 14. CDR1 GEAIGNYY and CDR2 EKD come from the germline V gene. The CDR3 contains 21 residues.